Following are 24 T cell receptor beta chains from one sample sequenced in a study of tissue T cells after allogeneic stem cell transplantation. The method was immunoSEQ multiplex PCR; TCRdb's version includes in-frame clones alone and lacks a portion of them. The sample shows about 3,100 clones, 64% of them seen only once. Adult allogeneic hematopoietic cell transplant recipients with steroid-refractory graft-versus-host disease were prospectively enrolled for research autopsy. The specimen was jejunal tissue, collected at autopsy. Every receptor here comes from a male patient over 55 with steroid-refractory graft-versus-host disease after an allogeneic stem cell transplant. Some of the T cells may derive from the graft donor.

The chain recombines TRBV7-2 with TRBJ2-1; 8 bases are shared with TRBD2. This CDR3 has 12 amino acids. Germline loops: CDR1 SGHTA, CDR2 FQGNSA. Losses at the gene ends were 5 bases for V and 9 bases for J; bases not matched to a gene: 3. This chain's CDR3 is CASSIGLAEQFF. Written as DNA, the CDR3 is TGTGCCAGCAGCATAGGACTAGCTGAGCAGTTCTTC. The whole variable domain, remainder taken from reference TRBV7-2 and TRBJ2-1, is GAGVSQSPSNKVTEKGKDVELRCDPISGHTALYWYRQSLGQGLEFLIYFQGNSAPDKSGLPSDRFSAERTGGSVSTLTIQRTQQEDSAVYLCASSIGLAEQFFGPGTRLTVL.

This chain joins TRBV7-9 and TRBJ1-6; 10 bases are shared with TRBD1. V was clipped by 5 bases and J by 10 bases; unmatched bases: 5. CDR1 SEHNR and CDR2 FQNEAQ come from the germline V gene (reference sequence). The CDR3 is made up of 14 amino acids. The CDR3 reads CASSLSGQGSPLHF. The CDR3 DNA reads TGTGCCAGCAGCCTCTCGGGACAGGGGTCACCCCTCCACTTT.

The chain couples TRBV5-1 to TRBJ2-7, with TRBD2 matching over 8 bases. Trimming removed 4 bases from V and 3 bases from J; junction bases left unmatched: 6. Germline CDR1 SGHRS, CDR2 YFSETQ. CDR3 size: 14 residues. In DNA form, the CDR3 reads TGCGCCAGCAGCGGCGGGGGGCAAATCTACGAGCAGTACTTC. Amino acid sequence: CASSGGGQIYEQYF. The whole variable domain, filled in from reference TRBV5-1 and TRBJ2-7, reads KAGVTQTPRYLIKTRGQQVTLSCSPISGHRSVSWYQQTPGQGLQFLFEYFSETQRNKGNFPGRFSGRQFSNSRSEMNVSTLELGDSALYLCASSGGGQIYEQYFGPGTRLTVT.

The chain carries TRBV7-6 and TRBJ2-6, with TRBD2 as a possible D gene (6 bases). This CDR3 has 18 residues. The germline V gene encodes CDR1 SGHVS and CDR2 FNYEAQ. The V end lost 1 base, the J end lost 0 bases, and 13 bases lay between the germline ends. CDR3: CASSLGRGISSGANVLTF. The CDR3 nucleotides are TGTGCCAGCAGCTTAGGGAGGGGAATAAGCTCTGGGGCCAACGTCCTGACTTTC.

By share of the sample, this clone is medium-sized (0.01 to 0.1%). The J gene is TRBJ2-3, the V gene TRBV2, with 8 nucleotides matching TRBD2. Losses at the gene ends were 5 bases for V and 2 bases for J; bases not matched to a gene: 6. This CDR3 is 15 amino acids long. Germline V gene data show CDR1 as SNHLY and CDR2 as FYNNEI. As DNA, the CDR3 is TGTGCCAGCAGTCCCGGGACTAGTTCCACAGATACGCAGTATTTT. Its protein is CASSPGTSSTDTQYF.

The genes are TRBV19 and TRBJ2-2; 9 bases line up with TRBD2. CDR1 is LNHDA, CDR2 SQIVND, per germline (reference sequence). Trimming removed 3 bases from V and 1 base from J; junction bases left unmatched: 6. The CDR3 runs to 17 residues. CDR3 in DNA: TGTGCCAGTAGTATGAGGAGACTAGCGGTGAACACCGGGGAGCTGTTTTTT. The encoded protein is CASSMRRLAVNTGELFF.

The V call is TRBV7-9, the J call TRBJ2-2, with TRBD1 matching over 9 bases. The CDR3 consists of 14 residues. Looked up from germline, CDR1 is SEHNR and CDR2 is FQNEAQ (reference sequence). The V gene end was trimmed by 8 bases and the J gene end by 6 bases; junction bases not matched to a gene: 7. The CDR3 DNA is TGTGCCAGCCTGGGACAGGGTAACGCCGGGGAGCTGTTTTTT. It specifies CASLGQGNAGELFF.

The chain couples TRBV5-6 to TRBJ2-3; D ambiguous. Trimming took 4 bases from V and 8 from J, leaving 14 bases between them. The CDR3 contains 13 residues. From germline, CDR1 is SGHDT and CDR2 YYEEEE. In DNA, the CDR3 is TGTGCCAGCAGCACCCAACTGGTCCCTACGCAGTATTTT. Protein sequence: CASSTQLVPTQYF.

Written as DNA, the CDR3 is TGTGCCAGCAGCCCCCACGCGGATACGCAGTATTTT. Its translation: CASSPHADTQYF. This sequence joins TRBV3-1 (or the pseudogene TRBV3-2) and TRBJ2-3; D is ambiguous. Per germline, CDR1 LGHDT and CDR2 YNNKEL (reference sequence). The CDR3 has 12 amino acids. Trimming left V 4 bases short and J 6 bases short, with 8 bases between.

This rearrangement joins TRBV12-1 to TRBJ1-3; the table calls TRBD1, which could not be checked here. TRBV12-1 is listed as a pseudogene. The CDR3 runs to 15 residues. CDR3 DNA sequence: TGTGCCAGCAGCTCTTACAGGGGGTCTGGAAACACCATATATTTT. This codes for CASSSYRGSGNTIYF.

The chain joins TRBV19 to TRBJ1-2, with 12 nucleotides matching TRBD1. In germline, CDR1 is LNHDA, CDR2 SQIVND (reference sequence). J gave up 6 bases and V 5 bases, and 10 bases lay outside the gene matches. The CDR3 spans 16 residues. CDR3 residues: CASSSPSGQGADGYTF. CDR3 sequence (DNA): TGTGCCAGTAGTTCACCCTCGGGACAGGGGGCCGATGGCTACACCTTC.

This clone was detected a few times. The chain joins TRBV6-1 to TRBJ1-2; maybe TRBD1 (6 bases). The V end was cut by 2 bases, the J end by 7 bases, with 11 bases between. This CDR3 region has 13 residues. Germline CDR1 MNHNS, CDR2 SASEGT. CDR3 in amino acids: CASSETGLGGYTF. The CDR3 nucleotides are TGTGCCAGCAGTGAAACAGGGCTGGGTGGCTACACCTTC.

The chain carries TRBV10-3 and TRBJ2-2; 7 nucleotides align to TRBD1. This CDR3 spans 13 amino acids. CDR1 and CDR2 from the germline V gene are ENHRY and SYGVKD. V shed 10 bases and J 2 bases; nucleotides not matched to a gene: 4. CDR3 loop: CATHRGNTGELFF. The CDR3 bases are TGTGCCACTCACAGGGGTAACACCGGGGAGCTGTTTTTT.

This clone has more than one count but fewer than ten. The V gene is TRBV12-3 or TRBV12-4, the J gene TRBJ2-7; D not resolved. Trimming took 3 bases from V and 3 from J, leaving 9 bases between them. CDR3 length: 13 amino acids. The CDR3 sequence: CASSFGQFYEQYF. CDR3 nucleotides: TGTGCCAGCAGTTTCGGTCAGTTCTACGAGCAGTACTTC.

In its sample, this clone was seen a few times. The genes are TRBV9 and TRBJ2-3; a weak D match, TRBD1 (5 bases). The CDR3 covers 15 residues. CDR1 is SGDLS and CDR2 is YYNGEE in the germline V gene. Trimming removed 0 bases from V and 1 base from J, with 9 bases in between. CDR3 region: CASSVEGHGTDTQYF. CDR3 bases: TGTGCCAGCAGCGTAGAGGGGCACGGCACAGATACGCAGTATTTT.

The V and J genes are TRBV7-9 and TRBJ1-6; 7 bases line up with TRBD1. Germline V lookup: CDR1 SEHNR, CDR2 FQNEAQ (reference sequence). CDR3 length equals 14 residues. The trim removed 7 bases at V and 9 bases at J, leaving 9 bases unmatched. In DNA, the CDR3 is TGTGCCAGCACCTCAGGACAGGTGCGTTCACCCCTCCACTTT. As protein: CASTSGQVRSPLHF.

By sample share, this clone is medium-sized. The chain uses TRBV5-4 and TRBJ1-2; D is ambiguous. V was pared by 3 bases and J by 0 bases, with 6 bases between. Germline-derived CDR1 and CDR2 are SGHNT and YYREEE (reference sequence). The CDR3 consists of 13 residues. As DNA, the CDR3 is TGTGCCAGCAGCTCACAAGCTAACTATGGCTACACCTTC. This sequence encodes CASSSQANYGYTF.

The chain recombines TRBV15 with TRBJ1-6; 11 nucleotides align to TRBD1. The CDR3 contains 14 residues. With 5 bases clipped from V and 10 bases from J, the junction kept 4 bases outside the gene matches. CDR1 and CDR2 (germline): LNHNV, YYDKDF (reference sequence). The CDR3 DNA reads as TGTGCCACCAGCCGGGACAGGGGGAAATCACCCCTCCACTTT. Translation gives CATSRDRGKSPLHF.

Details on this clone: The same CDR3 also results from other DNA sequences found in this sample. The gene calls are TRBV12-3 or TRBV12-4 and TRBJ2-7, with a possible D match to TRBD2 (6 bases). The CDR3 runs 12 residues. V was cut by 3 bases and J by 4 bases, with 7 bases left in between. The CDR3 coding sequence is TGTGCCAGCAGTTTTGGGGGGTACGAGCAGTACTTC. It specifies CASSFGGYEQYF.

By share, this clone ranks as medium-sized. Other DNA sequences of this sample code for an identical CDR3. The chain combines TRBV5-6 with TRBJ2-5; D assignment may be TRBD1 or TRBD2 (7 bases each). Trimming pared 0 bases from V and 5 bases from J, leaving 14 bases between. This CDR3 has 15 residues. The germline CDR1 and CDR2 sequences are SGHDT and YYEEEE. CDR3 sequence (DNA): TGTGCCAGCAGCTTGGTTGCAGGGGGAGGGGAGACCCAGTACTTC. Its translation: CASSLVAGGGETQYF.

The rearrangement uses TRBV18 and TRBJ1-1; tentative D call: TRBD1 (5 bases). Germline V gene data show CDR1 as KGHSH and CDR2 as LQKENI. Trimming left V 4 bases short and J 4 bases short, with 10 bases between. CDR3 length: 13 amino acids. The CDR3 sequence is CASSLGEITEAFF. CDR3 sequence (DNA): TGTGCCAGCTCACTAGGGGAGATCACTGAAGCTTTCTTT.

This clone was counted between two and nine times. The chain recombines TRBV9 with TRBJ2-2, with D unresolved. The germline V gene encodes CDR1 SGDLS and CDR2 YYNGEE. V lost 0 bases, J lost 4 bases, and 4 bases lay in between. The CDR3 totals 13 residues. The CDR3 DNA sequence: TGTGCCAGCAGCGTAGTAAGCACCGGGGAGCTGTTTTTT. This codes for CASSVVSTGELFF. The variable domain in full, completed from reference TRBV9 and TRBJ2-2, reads DSGVTQTPKHLITATGQRVTLRCSPRSGDLSVYWYQQSLDQGLQFLIQYYNGEERAKGNILERFSAQQFPDLHSELNLSSLELGDSALYFCASSVVSTGELFFGEGSRLTVL.

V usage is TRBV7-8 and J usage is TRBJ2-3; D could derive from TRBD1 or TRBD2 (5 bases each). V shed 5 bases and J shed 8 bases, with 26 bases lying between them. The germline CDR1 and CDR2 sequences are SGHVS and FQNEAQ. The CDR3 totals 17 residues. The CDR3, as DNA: TGTGCCAGCAGCCTTACGGTAGGGACGGCTTTGCCCCCTACGCAGTATTTT. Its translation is CASSLTVGTALPPTQYF.

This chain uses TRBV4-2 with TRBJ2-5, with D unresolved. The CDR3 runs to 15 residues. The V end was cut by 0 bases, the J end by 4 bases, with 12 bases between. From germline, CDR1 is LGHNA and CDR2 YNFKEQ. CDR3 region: CASSQEVGRRETQYF. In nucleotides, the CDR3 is TGTGCCAGCAGCCAAGAAGTCGGGCGGAGAGAGACCCAGTACTTC.